The T cell receptor (beta chain) described here comes from a study of T cell repertoires in cytomegalovirus infection. Study background: Well-studied HLA-B-restricted epitopes and recently identified HLA-C-restricted epitopes of CMV were both used in the study. Indicated by public TCR beta signatures were CMV infection and matching HLA type. Study-wide results and limits: It was HLA-C-restricted CMV-specific TCR beta clonotypes that dominated the response ex vivo. Accumulated public TCR beta family frequency recognized individuals carrying CMV together with the relevant HLA.

TCRdb reprocessed the reads via MiXCR and lists one record per CDR3 protein. The table lists 650,000 to 900,000 distinct CDR3 sequences, 32% of them singletons. V gave up 1 base and J gave up 0 bases, with 19 bases separating them. The length of the CDR3 is 19 residues. Germline-derived CDR1 and CDR2 are LGHDT and YNNKEL (reference sequence). This clonotype was counted at least ten times. What it binds is unknown. V gene TRBV3-1 combines with J gene TRBJ1-5; D is uncertain. Here the sequenced sample was cultured CD8+ T cells from PBMCs, taken from culture after CMV antigen stimulation. This TCR derives from a human donor in good health (CMV status not recorded). Some clones in this sample may be carry-over from other donors' samples. CDR3 nucleotide sequence: TGTGCCAGCAGCCAAGGTAGCGGTTCGACATTTACTAGCAATCAGCCCCAGCATTTT. Encoded protein: CASSQGSGSTFTSNQPQHF.